A single T cell receptor (beta chain) is shown here with its context. This specimen comes from a study of T cell changes during pregnancy in multiple sclerosis. This CDR3 is built from 13 residues. Germline lookup yields CDR1 SGHVS and CDR2 FQNEAQ. V was pared by 0 bases and J by 7 bases, with 9 bases between. The protocol was immunoSEQ multiplex PCR, while the TCRdb copy is restricted to in-frame clones and leaves out a portion. The data contain some 94,000 clones, less than 95% of them singletons. V is TRBV7-8 and J is TRBJ1-1, with D hard to call. The clonotype originates from a female donor in good health, enrolled as a control in a pregnancy study. Sequenced here: peripheral blood, sampled in the first trimester of pregnancy. The CDR3 loop is CASSLAWAGEAFF. The CDR3 DNA reads TGTGCCAGCAGCTTAGCTTGGGCCGGTGAAGCTTTCTTT.